One sample yielded the 14 T cell receptor beta chains listed below, sequenced in a study of beta chain features in type 1 diabetes. Reverse transcription of all isolated RNA meant that expressed TCRB transcripts were sequenced. This table comes from immunoSEQ multiplex PCR, and its TCRdb copy is limited to in-frame clones, with some not included. This sample carries roughly 120,000 clones, around 40% of them seen once, and the ten largest clones take about 0.07%. The sample was stem cell memory CD4+ T cells from blood. These receptors were taken from a woman aged 18-29 years in good health.

This clone has more than one count but fewer than ten. The rearrangement joins TRBV19 to TRBJ2-1, with TRBD2 identical over 13 bases. V shed 5 bases, J shed 7 bases, and the junction held 5 bases outside the gene matches. The V gene's germline CDR1 is LNHDA and CDR2 SQIVND (reference sequence). The CDR3 sequence is 15 residues long. The CDR3 DNA reads as TGTGCCAGTAGTGTACTAGCGGGAGGGTTTAATGAGCAGTTCTTC. Encoded protein: CASSVLAGGFNEQFF.

The chain recombines TRBV6-9 with TRBJ2-4; TRBD1 aligns across 9 bases. J lost 9 bases, V lost 7 bases, and 13 bases had no gene match. The CDR3 runs to 15 residues. Germline V lookup: CDR1 MNHGY, CDR2 SVAAGI. CDR3 in amino acids: CASKNGGTGHIIQYF. DNA for the CDR3: TGTGCCAGCAAGAACGGCGGGACAGGGCATATCATTCAGTACTTC.

This chain connects TRBV7-9 to TRBJ2-7, with TRBD2 matching over 11 bases. Per the germline V gene, CDR1 is SEHNR and CDR2 is FQNEAQ (reference sequence). The CDR3 totals 15 residues. V lost 6 bases and J lost 0; bases outside the gene matches: 4. The chain's CDR3 is CASRPTSGSSYEQYF. Here the CDR3 DNA reads TGTGCCAGCAGGCCTACTAGCGGGAGCTCCTACGAGCAGTACTTC.

This clone was seen only once. The gene calls are TRBV4-1 and TRBJ2-5; 9 bases agree with TRBD2. Germline V CDR1 and CDR2: MGHRA, YSYEKL. V gave up 1 base and J gave up 5 bases; unmatched junction bases: 8. CDR3 length equals 16 residues. The CDR3 spells CASSQVGSSGKETQYF. The DNA for the CDR3 is TGCGCCAGCAGCCAAGTCGGATCTAGCGGGAAGGAGACCCAGTACTTC.

The chain is built from TRBV2 and TRBJ2-1; TRBD2 aligns across 8 bases. Germline V CDR1 and CDR2: SNHLY, FYNNEI. The CDR3 spans 17 residues. Trimming cost V 5 bases and J 0 bases; bases outside gene matches: 9. The CDR3 reads CASSKGAGTSSYNEQFF. The CDR3 DNA is TGTGCCAGCAGTAAAGGAGCGGGGACTAGCTCCTACAATGAGCAGTTCTTC.

The chain joins TRBV19 to TRBJ2-1, with a tentative D call TRBD2 (6 bases). The germline CDR1 and CDR2 sequences are LNHDA and SQIVND (reference sequence). V dropped 3 bases and J dropped 9 bases, with 18 bases sitting between them. CDR3 length: 15 amino acids. Written as DNA, the CDR3 is TGTGCCAGTAGTATCGCGGGACTCGAAAGCAGTGAGCAGTTCTTC. This codes for CASSIAGLESSEQFF. The full variable domain, in which reference TRBV19 and TRBJ2-1 provide the parts outside the CDR3, is DGGITQSPKYLFRKEGQNVTLSCEQNLNHDAMYWYRQDPGQGLRLIYYSQIVNDFQKGDIAEGYSVSREKKESFPLTVTSAQKNPTAFYLCASSIAGLESSEQFFGPGTRLTVL.

V and J are TRBV5-1 and TRBJ2-6; D call uncertain. The CDR3 runs 16 residues. Trimming stripped 6 bases from V and 0 bases from J, with 13 bases between. Germline-derived CDR1 and CDR2 are SGHRS and YFSETQ. CDR3 in DNA: TGCGCCAGCACACGCTTTGACTTCTCTGGGGCCAACGTCCTGACTTTC. Amino acid sequence: CASTRFDFSGANVLTF.

J is TRBJ1-5 and V is TRBV18; maybe TRBD1 (5 bases). This CDR3 is built from 16 residues. Trimming cost V 2 bases and J 4 bases, with 15 bases left between them. Germline V gene sequence: CDR1 KGHSH, CDR2 LQKENI. CDR3 nucleotides: TGTGCCAGCTCACCATATCGGGTAGGGGAAAATCAGCCCCAGCATTTT. It codes for CASSPYRVGENQPQHF.

The chain carries TRBV7-3 and TRBJ2-3, with D possibly being TRBD2 (5 bases). Per the germline V gene, CDR1 is SGHTA and CDR2 is FQGTGA. Deletions cut 4 bases from V and 4 bases from J, with 12 bases between. The CDR3 is made up of 14 amino acids. The chain's CDR3 is CASSSGHGADTQYF. The CDR3 bases are TGTGCCAGCAGCTCAGGCCACGGGGCAGATACGCAGTATTTT.

This clone turned up a few times. V is TRBV6-5 and J is TRBJ2-5; 11 nucleotides agree with TRBD2. CDR3 size: 16 residues. CDR1 is MNHEY, CDR2 SVGAGI, per germline. The trim removed 4 bases at V and 3 bases at J, leaving 7 bases unmatched. The CDR3 spells CASSLGLAVFKETQYF. CDR3 DNA: TGTGCCAGCAGTTTGGGACTAGCGGTTTTCAAAGAGACCCAGTACTTC.

This clone was picked up a small number of times. Other DNA sequences from this sample encode an identical CDR3 as well. The chain joins TRBV19 to TRBJ1-1, with D unresolved. This CDR3 is built from 12 residues. Germline CDR1 LNHDA, CDR2 SQIVND (reference sequence). Deletions cut 6 bases from V and 3 bases from J, with 8 bases between. CDR3 in amino acids: CASSQLYTEAFF. The CDR3 DNA reads as TGTGCCAGTAGCCAGTTATACACTGAAGCTTTCTTT.

The table lists this clone with a few counts. The V call is TRBV5-1, the J call TRBJ2-5; tentative D call: TRBD1 (5 bases). The germline V gene has CDR1 SGHRS and CDR2 YFSETQ. Deletions cut 7 bases from V and 5 bases from J, with 9 bases between. The CDR3 loop spans 11 amino acids. The CDR3 here is CASGARETQYF. CDR3 coding DNA: TGCGCCAGCGGGGCGAGGGAGACCCAGTACTTC.

Only a few counts were recorded for this clone. The chain uses TRBV9 and TRBJ1-1, with no clear D. Germline assignment: CDR1 SGDLS and CDR2 YYNGEE. The CDR3 has 13 residues. V was cut by 3 bases and J by 1 base, with 7 bases left in between. The CDR3 loop reads CASSAQKNTEAFF. In DNA form, the CDR3 reads TGTGCCAGCAGCGCCCAGAAGAACACTGAAGCTTTCTTT.

J is TRBJ1-2 and V is TRBV28; no firm D call. Between the trimmed V and J ends, which lost 2 bases and 5 bases, there was a span of 12 bases. Germline V lookup: CDR1 MDHEN, CDR2 SYDVKM. The CDR3 is made up of 14 amino acids. The CDR3 nucleotides read TGTGCCAGCAGTTTACAAGAAGTAGCTTATGGCTACACCTTC. Translation: CASSLQEVAYGYTF.